This note documents a single TCR beta chain sequence. Its antigen is currently unknown. The record originates from a study of vaccination effects on CD4 cells after COVID-19. The CDR3 has 16 amino acids. V dropped 1 base and J dropped 3 bases, with 15 bases sitting between them. Germline values: CDR1 LNHNV, CDR2 YYDKDF (reference sequence). ViraFEST used viral peptide pools to expand antigen-specific CD4+ T cells before sequencing. With about ten days of culture completed, CD4+ T cells were isolated. In the vaccine recipients, nucleocapsid antibodies were negative and there was no prior SARS-CoV-2 infection. Assay used: immunoSEQ multiplex PCR; TCRdb lists only in-frame clones, some missing. This sample carries about 73,000 clones, about four fifths of them seen once, and the ten largest clones take more than 9%.

This specimen was CD4+ T cells from PBMCs cultured with SARS-CoV-2 spike peptides, taken before COVID-19 vaccination. V and J are TRBV15 and TRBJ1-1; a weak D match, TRBD1 (5 bases). The source is a human donor who received a COVID-19 vaccine. The chain's CDR3 is CATSRGASSRDTEAFF. CDR3 bases: TGTGCCACCAGCAGAGGAGCATCTAGCAGGGACACTGAAGCTTTCTTT. Complete variable domain (other parts from reference TRBV15 and TRBJ1-1): DAMVIQNPRYQVTQFGKPVTLSCSQTLNHNVMYWYQQKSSQAPKLLFHYYDKDFNNEADTPDNFQSRRPNTSFCFLDIRSPGLGDTAMYLCATSRGASSRDTEAFFGQGTRLTVV.